Below, one TCR beta chain is given with its context. Trimming took 5 bases from V and 5 from J, leaving 7 bases between them. Germline CDR1 LNHNV, CDR2 YYDKDF (reference sequence). The length of the CDR3 is 12 residues. This specimen comes from a study of blood T cell repertoires in COVID-19. The repertoire was sequenced with immunoSEQ multiplex PCR; TCRdb's copy has only in-frame clones and lacks some. Among just under 65,000 clones listed, 65% to 80% were seen once. This chain connects TRBV15 to TRBJ1-5, with D uncertain. The sequenced sample was peripheral blood. The receptor was isolated from a human donor in a cohort sampled during active COVID-19. The DNA of the CDR3 is TGTGCCACCAGCCCCGGGGATCAGCCCCAGCATTTT. Its protein is CATSPGDQPQHF.